The rows below give T cell receptor beta chains drawn from one sample of a study of T cell responses to AZD1222 COVID-19 vaccine. The protocol was immunoSEQ multiplex PCR, while the TCRdb copy is restricted to in-frame clones and leaves out a portion. The profile shows 90,000 to 120,000 clones, about 93% of them singletons. The material sequenced was peripheral blood, taken on day 0 of AZD1222 vaccination. The receptors here all came from an adult in good health. The CDR3 runs from the conserved cysteine through the conserved F or W. A D gene is named only where the DNA matches it firmly. Only some rows state a clone size, as once, few, many or a class for expanded clones.

clone_size: .
cdr3_length: 13
d_call: .
j_call: TRBJ2-5
v_call: TRBV7-2
cdr3_nt: TGTGCCAGCAGCTACAACTACCAAGAGACCCAGTACTTC
cdr3_aa: CASSYNYQETQYF

clone_size: .
cdr3_length: 15
d_call: .
j_call: TRBJ2-2
v_call: TRBV5-4
cdr3_nt: TGTGCCAGCAGCTTGGAGAATGCGAACACCGGGGAGCTGTTTTTT
cdr3_aa: CASSLENANTGELFF

clone_size: once
cdr3_length: 12
d_call: .
j_call: TRBJ2-7
v_call: TRBV3-1/TRBV3-2
cdr3_nt: TGTGCCAGCAGCCTGGGCTCCTACGAGCAGTACTTC
cdr3_aa: CASSLGSYEQYF

clone_size: once
cdr3_length: 16
d_call: .
j_call: TRBJ1-4
v_call: TRBV10-3
cdr3_nt: TGTGCCATCAGTGAGTCGATGCAAGGGAGGGGTGAAAAACTGTTTTTT
cdr3_aa: CAISESMQGRGEKLFF

clone_size: .
cdr3_length: 18
d_call: TRBD2
j_call: TRBJ2-3
v_call: TRBV4-1
cdr3_nt: TGCGCCAGCAGCCAATCCCCGGGACTAGCGGGGGACACAGATACGCAGTATTTT
cdr3_aa: CASSQSPGLAGDTDTQYF

clone_size: .
cdr3_length: 14
d_call: .
j_call: TRBJ1-6
v_call: TRBV9
cdr3_nt: TGTGCCAGCAGCGTGACAGGCGATAATTCACCCCTCCACTTT
cdr3_aa: CASSVTGDNSPLHF

clone_size: .
cdr3_length: 13
d_call: TRBD1
j_call: TRBJ1-5
v_call: TRBV19
cdr3_nt: TGTGCCAGTAGGACAGGGGCGGATCAGCCCCAGCATTTT
cdr3_aa: CASRTGADQPQHF

clone_size: .
cdr3_length: 18
d_call: TRBD1
j_call: TRBJ2-6
v_call: TRBV27
cdr3_nt: TGTGCCAGCAGTTTAAAGGGACAGGGGTTGACTGGGGCCAACGTCCTGACTTTC
cdr3_aa: CASSLKGQGLTGANVLTF

clone_size: once
cdr3_length: 14
d_call: .
j_call: TRBJ2-5
v_call: TRBV7-2
cdr3_nt: TGTGCCAGCAGCTTTATGAGGGGAGAAGAGACCCAGTACTTC
cdr3_aa: CASSFMRGEETQYF

clone_size: .
cdr3_length: 15
d_call: .
j_call: TRBJ2-1
v_call: TRBV6-5
cdr3_nt: TGTGCCAGCAGGCCTAGCCTGGGGGCCTACAATGAGCAGTTCTTC
cdr3_aa: CASRPSLGAYNEQFF

clone_size: .
cdr3_length: 14
d_call: .
j_call: TRBJ1-4
v_call: TRBV30
cdr3_nt: TGTGCCTGGACCCCGACAGGTTTTAATGAAAAACTGTTTTTT
cdr3_aa: CAWTPTGFNEKLFF

clone_size: .
cdr3_length: 16
d_call: TRBD2
j_call: TRBJ2-7
v_call: TRBV14
cdr3_nt: TGTGCCAGCAGCCAGTATGGGACTAGCGGAGCCTACGAGCAGTACTTC
cdr3_aa: CASSQYGTSGAYEQYF

clone_size: .
cdr3_length: 16
d_call: .
j_call: TRBJ1-2
v_call: TRBV7-8
cdr3_nt: TGTGCCAGCACGCAAAAGGGTAGGGGAGGGGACTATGGCTACACCTTC
cdr3_aa: CASTQKGRGGDYGYTF

clone_size: .
cdr3_length: 14
d_call: .
j_call: TRBJ2-7
v_call: TRBV11-2
cdr3_nt: TGTGCCAGCAGCTTAATCTTGGGGAATTACGAGCAGTACTTC
cdr3_aa: CASSLILGNYEQYF

clone_size: .
cdr3_length: 17
d_call: TRBD2
j_call: TRBJ2-5
v_call: TRBV5-4
cdr3_nt: TGTGCCAGCAGCCGTCCCTTGGGGGGACTAGCGGGGATGATCCAGTACTTC
cdr3_aa: CASSRPLGGLAGMIQYF

clone_size: .
cdr3_length: 14
d_call: .
j_call: TRBJ1-3
v_call: TRBV21-1
cdr3_nt: TGTGCCAGCAGCGGGGAGTGCTCTGGAAACACCATATATTTT
cdr3_aa: CASSGECSGNTIYF

clone_size: .
cdr3_length: 16
d_call: TRBD1
j_call: TRBJ1-2
v_call: TRBV11-1
cdr3_nt: TGTGCCAGCAGCTTGATACTGACAGGGTGGGAGGATGGCTACACCTTC
cdr3_aa: CASSLILTGWEDGYTF

clone_size: .
cdr3_length: 13
d_call: TRBD1
j_call: TRBJ2-5
v_call: TRBV29-1
cdr3_nt: TGCAGCGTTGAGGGACAGAACCAAGAGACCCAGTACTTC
cdr3_aa: CSVEGQNQETQYF

clone_size: .
cdr3_length: 19
d_call: .
j_call: TRBJ1-3
v_call: TRBV11-2
cdr3_nt: TGTGCCAGCAGCTTAGTGGGACGGCTCCCTAAGAAGTCTGGAAACACCATATATTTT
cdr3_aa: CASSLVGRLPKKSGNTIYF

clone_size: .
cdr3_length: 14
d_call: .
j_call: TRBJ2-2
v_call: TRBV11-3
cdr3_nt: TGTGCCAGCAGCCACCCGAGGGGGACCGGGGAGCTGTTTTTT
cdr3_aa: CASSHPRGTGELFF

clone_size: .
cdr3_length: 16
d_call: TRBD1
j_call: TRBJ2-5
v_call: TRBV9
cdr3_nt: TGTGCCAGCAGCCTAAAAGGGGGACAGATCCAAGAGACCCAGTACTTC
cdr3_aa: CASSLKGGQIQETQYF

clone_size: .
cdr3_length: 14
d_call: .
j_call: TRBJ2-1
v_call: TRBV6-4
cdr3_nt: TGTGCCAGCAGTGAAAGGGGGGAATACAATGAGCAGTTCTTC
cdr3_aa: CASSERGEYNEQFF

clone_size: .
cdr3_length: 14
d_call: TRBD1
j_call: TRBJ1-2
v_call: TRBV9
cdr3_nt: TGTGCCAGCAGCGTAGCTGGGACAGCCTATGGCTACACCTTC
cdr3_aa: CASSVAGTAYGYTF

clone_size: .
cdr3_length: 13
d_call: .
j_call: TRBJ1-6
v_call: TRBV12-3/TRBV12-4
cdr3_nt: TGTGCCAGCAGTTTAAGCGGGAATTCACCCCTCCACTTT
cdr3_aa: CASSLSGNSPLHF

clone_size: .
cdr3_length: 16
d_call: TRBD1
j_call: TRBJ2-1
v_call: TRBV7-9
cdr3_nt: TGTGCCAGCAGCTTTAAACCGGGACAGGGGATTAATGAGCAGTTCTTC
cdr3_aa: CASSFKPGQGINEQFF

clone_size: .
cdr3_length: 13
d_call: .
j_call: TRBJ2-7
v_call: TRBV14
cdr3_nt: TGTGCCAGCAGCCACCGGGCCAGGAACGAGCAGTACTTC
cdr3_aa: CASSHRARNEQYF

clone_size: .
cdr3_length: 14
d_call: TRBD2
j_call: TRBJ2-1
v_call: TRBV24-1
cdr3_nt: TGTGCCACCCGGAAGCGGGGGTCCTACAATGAGCAGTTCTTC
cdr3_aa: CATRKRGSYNEQFF

clone_size: .
cdr3_length: 15
d_call: TRBD2
j_call: TRBJ2-1
v_call: TRBV29-1
cdr3_nt: TGCAGCGTTGTGGAGCGGGGGGGCGTGGGCGATGAGCAGTTCTTC
cdr3_aa: CSVVERGGVGDEQFF

clone_size: .
cdr3_length: 14
d_call: TRBD1
j_call: TRBJ2-2
v_call: TRBV6-5
cdr3_nt: TGTGCCAGCAGTAGGGACAGGGTGGCCGGGGAGCTGTTTTTT
cdr3_aa: CASSRDRVAGELFF

clone_size: .
cdr3_length: 14
d_call: .
j_call: TRBJ2-2
v_call: TRBV10-2
cdr3_nt: TGCGCCAGTGTGTTCGACACTCTGGGGGGGGAGCTGTTTTTT
cdr3_aa: CASVFDTLGGELFF

clone_size: .
cdr3_length: 16
d_call: .
j_call: TRBJ2-5
v_call: TRBV11-2
cdr3_nt: TGTGCCAGCAGCTTATATCCGACGGGTTTAGAAGAGACCCAGTACTTC
cdr3_aa: CASSLYPTGLEETQYF

clone_size: few
cdr3_length: 18
d_call: TRBD1
j_call: TRBJ1-2
v_call: TRBV9
cdr3_nt: TGTGCCAGCAGCGGAATACAACCTCTCGGACAGGCCAACTATGGCTACACCTTC
cdr3_aa: CASSGIQPLGQANYGYTF

clone_size: .
cdr3_length: 15
d_call: .
j_call: TRBJ2-1
v_call: TRBV24-1
cdr3_nt: TGTGCCACCAGTGACGGACATGGGGTGTACAATGAGCAGTTCTTC
cdr3_aa: CATSDGHGVYNEQFF